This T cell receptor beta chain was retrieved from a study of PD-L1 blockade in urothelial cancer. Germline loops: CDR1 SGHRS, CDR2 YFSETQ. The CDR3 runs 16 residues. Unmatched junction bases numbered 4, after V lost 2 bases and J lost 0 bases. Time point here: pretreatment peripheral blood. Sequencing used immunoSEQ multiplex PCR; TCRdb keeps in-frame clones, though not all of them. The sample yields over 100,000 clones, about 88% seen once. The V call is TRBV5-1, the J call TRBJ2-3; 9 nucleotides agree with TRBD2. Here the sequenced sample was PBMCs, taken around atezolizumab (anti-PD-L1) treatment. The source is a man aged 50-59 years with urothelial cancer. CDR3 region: CASSFNGLASTDTQYF. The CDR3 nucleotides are TGCGCCAGCAGCTTCAATGGACTAGCGAGCACAGATACGCAGTATTTT.